This T cell receptor (beta chain) appears in the sequencing data of a study of blood T cell repertoires in COVID-19. The CDR3 sequence is 15 residues long. The V gene end was trimmed by 4 bases and the J gene end by 7 bases; junction bases not matched to a gene: 10. Looked up from germline, CDR1 is SGHDN and CDR2 is FVKESK. Individuals aged about 18 to 90 years were recruited from 20 to 25 US areas. Clinical histories supplied by participants themselves formed the basis of cohort assignment. As processed by the authors: Amplifying reference gene primers gave estimates of nucleated cell counts. Repertoires were generated with immunoSEQ multiplex PCR, while TCRdb's copy carries only in-frame clones and drops some. V, J and clone size are taken as reported in that table, and D and trimming were inferred from the DNA itself. The sample includes 250,000 to 300,000 clones, roughly four fifths seen only once; the top ten take around 3.9%.

V gene TRBV14 combines with J gene TRBJ2-1; TRBD2 aligns across 7 bases. The sequencing input was PBMCs or T cells enriched from blood (not recorded which). The receptor was derived from a man aged 30 to 45 with acute COVID-19. CDR3 DNA: TGTGCCAGCAGCCCTTTCGGGGGAGGGCCAAATGAGCAGTTCTTC. Translation: CASSPFGGGPNEQFF.